The TCR beta chain described here comes from a study of cytomegalovirus exposure and HLA in healthy donors. Across the whole study: The early release's HLA-typed donors yielded tens of millions of unique TCRs.

Vbeta (60) and Jbeta (13) primers were used in the PCR. Libraries were prepared by immunoSEQ multiplex PCR; TCRdb keeps only in-frame clonotypes and omits some of them. This table has some 130,000 clones, 75% to 85% appearing once. This CDR3 spans 16 amino acids. In germline, CDR1 is SGHTA, CDR2 FQGNSA. With 5 bases clipped from V and 4 bases from J, the junction kept 9 bases outside the gene matches. The V gene is TRBV7-2, the J gene TRBJ2-2, with 8 bases that match TRBD2. The sequencing input was PBMCs. The clonotype originates from a girl aged 2 to 9 in good health and CMV-seronegative. DNA of the CDR3: TGTGCCAGCAGCCGGACTAGCCCGATATTCACCGGGGAGCTGTTTTTT. Translating it yields CASSRTSPIFTGELFF.